This entry describes one TCR beta chain. The antigen remains undetermined. The CDR3 has 14 residues. Trimming cost V 6 bases and J 2 bases; bases outside gene matches: 5. Germline V gene sequence: CDR1 MNHEY, CDR2 SVGAGI. Using immunoSEQ multiplex PCR, the repertoire was profiled, and TCRdb retains in-frame clones only, with some absent. The table has about 90,000 clones, over 85% seen once; the top ten hold about 0.3%. These data are taken from a study of graft-versus-host responses after intestinal transplantation. Study background: Every recipient had anti-thymocyte globulin induction and roughly 3 years of tacrolimus plus steroids. Study outcomes and limitations: GvH clonotypes were identified within recipient marrow, with a subset emerging first in ileum or blood. Graft-donor T cell macrochimerism in patients accompanied high graft-versus-host to host-versus-graft clonal ratios in allografts.

The chain joins TRBV6-5 to TRBJ2-3, with 7 bases fitting TRBD1. The TCR sequence derives from a human donor who received an intestinal transplant. The sequencing here drew on unstimulated CD4+ T cells sorted from spleen or lymph node cells, taken before intestinal transplant. CDR3 in DNA: TGTGCCAGCAGATCGACAGGGCTCACAGATACGCAGTATTTT. Its translation: CASRSTGLTDTQYF.